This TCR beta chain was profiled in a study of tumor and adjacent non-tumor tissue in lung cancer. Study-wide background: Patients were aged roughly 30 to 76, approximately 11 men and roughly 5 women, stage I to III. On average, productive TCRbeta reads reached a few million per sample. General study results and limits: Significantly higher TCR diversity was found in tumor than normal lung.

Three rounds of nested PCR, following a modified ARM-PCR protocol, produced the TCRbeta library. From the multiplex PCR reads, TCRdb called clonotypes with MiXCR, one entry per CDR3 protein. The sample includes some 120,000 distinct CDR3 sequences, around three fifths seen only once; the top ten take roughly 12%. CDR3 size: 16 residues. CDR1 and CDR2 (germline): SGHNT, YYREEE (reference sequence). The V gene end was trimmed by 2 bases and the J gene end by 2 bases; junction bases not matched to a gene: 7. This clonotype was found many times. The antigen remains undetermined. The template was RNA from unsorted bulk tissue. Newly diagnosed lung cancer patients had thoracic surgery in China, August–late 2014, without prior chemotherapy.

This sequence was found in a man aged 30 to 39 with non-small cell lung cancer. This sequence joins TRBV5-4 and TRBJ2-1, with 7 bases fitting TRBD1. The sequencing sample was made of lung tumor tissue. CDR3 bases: TGTGCCAGCAGCTTAACGATGACAGGGACCTACAATGAGCAGTTCTTC. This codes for CASSLTMTGTYNEQFF.